The entry below describes one TCR beta chain. The target antigen is unknown. Separation from the roughly 700-subject first cohort characterized the roughly 120-subject validation cohort, to which the donors belonged. The sample belongs to a study of cytomegalovirus exposure and HLA in healthy donors. Study-wide context: The roughly 110 validation repertoires used the same platform as the roughly 610 first-cohort repertoires, a later analysis reported.

Broader study findings: The authors confirmed in vitro that a few CMV-associated chains were specific for CMV antigens. The tendency of first-cohort TCR clusters to co-occur in the 90 to 150 validation repertoires was the finding of a later analysis.

The repertoire was sequenced with immunoSEQ multiplex PCR; TCRdb's copy has only in-frame clones and lacks some. The table includes about 140,000 clones, just over 85% detected once. The sequence derives from a woman younger than 35 in good health and CMV-seropositive. The sample consisted of PBMCs.

The DNA for the CDR3 is TGTGCCAGCAGCCCGCGGGGGTCACGGGAGACCCAGTACTTC. This sequence encodes CASSPRGSRETQYF. The chain recombines TRBV4-2 with TRBJ2-5, with 7 bases fitting TRBD2. The CDR3 covers 14 residues. Trimming took 4 bases from V and 5 from J; bases not matched to a gene: 7. Germline values: CDR1 LGHNA, CDR2 YNFKEQ.